The T cell receptor (beta chain) under discussion was sequenced for a study of tumor and adjacent non-tumor tissue in lung cancer. Study-level results: Higher tumor TCR diversity was associated with shorter survival. Top 100 clones took a larger repertoire share in normal lung.

There are many counts of this clonotype. The antigen is not known. Three rounds of nested PCR, following a modified ARM-PCR protocol, produced the TCRbeta library. TCRdb used MiXCR to reprocess the multiplex PCR reads, holding one entry per CDR3 protein. The sample lists about 85,000 distinct CDR3 sequences, around 65% occurring once. The V gene's germline CDR1 is SGHDN and CDR2 FVKESK. Trimming left V 0 bases short and J 6 bases short, with 12 bases between. The CDR3 length is 16 residues. The template was RNA from unsorted bulk tissue. The chain employs TRBV14 and TRBJ1-6; D uncertain. Sequencing was carried out using lung tumor tissue. The receptor was derived from a man in his 70s with non-small cell lung cancer. The CDR3 loop reads CASSQEWRYPNSPLHF. DNA for the CDR3: TGTGCCAGCAGCCAAGAGTGGCGCTATCCTAATTCACCCCTCCACTTT.